This entry lists 17 T cell receptor beta chains sequenced from one sample in a study of vaccination and CD4 T cells after COVID-19. The treatment here: roughly 10-day PBMC culture with coronavirus spike peptide pools or control peptides (ViraFEST assay). Their antigen targets remain unknown. Oncomine TCR Beta short-read sequencing was applied to DNA from cultured CD4+ T cells. MiXCR, applied by TCRdb to the PCR reads, yields one record per CDR3 protein. The table lists 15,000 or so distinct CDR3 sequences, roughly 29% of them singletons. Input material: cultured CD4+ T cells from blood. The receptors were gathered from a human donor with COVID-19.

The rearrangement joins TRBV11-2 to TRBJ1-6; D might be TRBD1 (5 bases). CDR1 and CDR2 (germline): SGHAT, FQNNGV. The germline V and J ends were trimmed by 4 bases and 4 bases, with 14 bases remaining between them. The CDR3 totals 16 residues. The CDR3 nucleotides are TGTGCCAGCAGCTACCGGGACGTAATTTATAATTCACCCCTCCACTTT. This codes for CASSYRDVIYNSPLHF.

The chain employs TRBV27 and TRBJ1-2; TRBD1 matches 8 bases. This CDR3 comprises 14 residues. Germline-derived CDR1 and CDR2 are MNHEY and SMNVEV (reference sequence). The J segment lost 4 bases and the V segment lost 8 bases, leaving 9 bases of the junction unmatched. This CDR3 reads CASLRTGSGYGYTF. The CDR3 DNA follows: TGTGCCAGCTTAAGGACAGGGTCGGGCTATGGCTACACCTTC.

The chain couples TRBV6-1 to TRBJ2-7; D perhaps matches TRBD1 (7 bases). CDR1 and CDR2 (germline): MNHNS, SASEGT. The CDR3 contains 10 residues. The CDR3 loop is CAAGGYEQYF. CDR3 DNA sequence: TGTGCGGCAGGGGGGTACGAGCAGTACTTC.

This clonotype was counted only a few times. The chain joins TRBV6-5 to TRBJ1-1; perhaps TRBD1 as D (5 bases). The CDR3 is 14 amino acids. Germline loops: CDR1 MNHEY, CDR2 SVGAGI. V lost 2 bases, J lost 0 bases, and 7 bases lay in between. The CDR3 here is CASSYGGLNTEAFF. The DNA of the CDR3 is TGTGCCAGCAGTTACGGGGGGTTGAACACTGAAGCTTTCTTT.

The V and J genes are TRBV12-5 and TRBJ1-1, with 9 bases that match TRBD1. The germline CDR1 and CDR2 sequences are LGHNT and FRNRAP. The trim removed 4 bases at V and 0 bases at J, leaving 9 bases unmatched. CDR3 size: 17 residues. The CDR3 sequence: CASGSLQGATMNTEAFF. The CDR3 bases are TGTGCTAGTGGTTCGTTACAGGGGGCGACCATGAACACTGAAGCTTTCTTT.

The chain combines TRBV28 with TRBJ2-2, with D uncertain. The CDR3 is 18 residues long. V lost 7 bases and J lost 0, with 21 bases in between. Germline V gives CDR1 MDHEN, CDR2 SYDVKM. CDR3 DNA: TGTGCCAGCATCGGCGTAGGCTGGGCCGCTACGAACACCGGGGAGCTGTTTTTT. Residues: CASIGVGWAATNTGELFF.

This clonotype was seen a handful of times. The J gene is TRBJ2-4, the V gene TRBV4-1; D might be TRBD1 (6 bases). Germline V gene sequence: CDR1 MGHRA, CDR2 YSYEKL. This CDR3 comprises 16 residues. Trimming cost V 2 bases and J 3 bases, with 14 bases left between them. Here the CDR3 DNA reads TGCGCCAGCAGCCAATATGGGGCACAGGGCAAAAACATTCAGTACTTC. Amino acids: CASSQYGAQGKNIQYF.

The chain joins TRBV27 to TRBJ1-3, with D tentatively TRBD1 (5 bases). Germline-derived CDR1 and CDR2 are MNHEY and SMNVEV (reference sequence). The CDR3 is 15 amino acids. Deletions cut 3 bases from V and 3 bases from J, with 12 bases between. The CDR3 spells CASSFSGGIGNTIYF. CDR3 coding DNA: TGTGCCAGCAGTTTTTCGGGGGGGATTGGAAACACCATATATTTT.

This clonotype is deemed medium-sized (0.01 to 0.1%). V gene TRBV7-2 combines with J gene TRBJ1-1; 10 nucleotides line up with TRBD1. V was clipped by 3 bases and J by 5 bases; unmatched bases: 0. Germline V lookup: CDR1 SGHTA, CDR2 FQGNSA. The CDR3 contains 13 residues. The CDR3: CASSLDRGTEAFF. The CDR3 DNA is TGTGCCAGCAGCTTGGACAGGGGGACTGAAGCTTTCTTT.

The rearrangement uses TRBV7-9 and TRBJ1-1; possibly TRBD1 for D (6 bases). CDR1 SEHNR and CDR2 FQNEAQ come from the germline V gene (reference sequence). V lost 1 base and J lost 5, with 11 bases in between. The length of the CDR3 is 14 residues. Written as DNA, the CDR3 is TGTGCCAGCAGCTTAGGCGGACAGAAGACTGAAGCTTTCTTT. Amino acids: CASSLGGQKTEAFF.

This clonotype was counted a few times. The chain has TRBV28 and TRBJ1-2, with D possibly matching TRBD1 (6 bases). V was cut by 7 bases and J by 4 bases, with 22 bases left in between. The germline V gene has CDR1 MDHEN and CDR2 SYDVKM. The CDR3 covers 16 residues. The CDR3 region is CASTDPTGFATYGYTF. DNA for the CDR3: TGTGCCAGCACCGACCCTACAGGGTTCGCAACCTATGGCTACACCTTC.

The chain links TRBV28 to TRBJ1-3; D is uncertain. Germline loops: CDR1 MDHEN, CDR2 SYDVKM. Trimming shortened V by 3 bases and J by 4 bases, and 4 bases separated the two germline ends. This CDR3 contains 12 residues. The CDR3 reads CASSFRGNTIYF. CDR3 coding DNA: TGTGCCAGCAGTTTCCGGGGAAACACCATATATTTT.

This clonotype was observed a few times. The gene calls are TRBV5-8 and TRBJ1-2, with 7 bases lining up with TRBD1. V trimming: 4 bases; J trimming: 7 bases; junction bases outside the gene matches: 10. There are 14 residues in the CDR3. Per the germline V gene, CDR1 is SGHTS and CDR2 is YDEGEE. The CDR3: CASSPTGTGSGYTF. CDR3 sequence (DNA): TGTGCCAGCAGCCCGACAGGGACGGGAAGTGGCTACACCTTC.

The chain joins TRBV5-1 to TRBJ2-1; 9 bases are shared with TRBD1. The CDR3 contains 14 residues. Germline CDR1 and CDR2: SGHRS and YFSETQ. The V and J ends lost 6 bases and 5 bases, in that order; junction bases with no gene match: 6. CDR3 nucleotide sequence: TGCGCCAGCACGGGGACAGGGCGCCACAATGAGCAGTTCTTC. This sequence encodes CASTGTGRHNEQFF.

This clonotype has only a few counts. The V gene is TRBV30, the J gene TRBJ1-3; D gene ambiguous. Between the trimmed V and J ends, which lost 0 bases and 8 bases, there was a span of 11 bases. Per germline, CDR1 GTSNPN and CDR2 SVGIG (reference sequence). This CDR3 comprises 13 residues. The CDR3 nucleotides are TGTGCCTGGAGTGTAACCGGGATATACACCATATATTTT. This sequence encodes CAWSVTGIYTIYF.

This clonotype was seen only once. This rearrangement joins TRBV6-1 to TRBJ1-4, with D perhaps matching TRBD1 (6 bases). The CDR3 totals 14 residues. V dropped 5 bases and J dropped 4 bases, with 11 bases sitting between them. Germline loops: CDR1 MNHNS, CDR2 SASEGT. Written as DNA, the CDR3 is TGTGCCAGCAGTCGGACAGTCAATAATGAAAAACTGTTTTTT. This gives the protein CASSRTVNNEKLFF.

V gene TRBV24-1 combines with J gene TRBJ2-5; D uncertain. The V gene lost 3 bases and the J gene lost 1 base, with 5 bases spanning the gap. The CDR3 totals 13 residues. Germline assignment: CDR1 KGHDR and CDR2 SFDVKD. The chain's CDR3 is CATSDPVQETQYF. The CDR3 DNA reads as TGTGCCACCAGTGATCCGGTCCAAGAGACCCAGTACTTC.